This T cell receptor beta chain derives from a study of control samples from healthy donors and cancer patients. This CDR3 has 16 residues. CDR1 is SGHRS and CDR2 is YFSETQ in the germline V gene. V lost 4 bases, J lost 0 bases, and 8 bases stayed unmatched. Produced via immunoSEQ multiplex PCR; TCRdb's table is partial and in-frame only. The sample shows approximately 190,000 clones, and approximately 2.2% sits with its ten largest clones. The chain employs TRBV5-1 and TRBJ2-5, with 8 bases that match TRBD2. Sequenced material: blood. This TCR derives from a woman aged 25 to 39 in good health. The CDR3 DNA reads TGCGCCAGCAGCCGCAGTCCGGGGGGGTACCAAGAGACCCAGTACTTC. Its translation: CASSRSPGGYQETQYF.